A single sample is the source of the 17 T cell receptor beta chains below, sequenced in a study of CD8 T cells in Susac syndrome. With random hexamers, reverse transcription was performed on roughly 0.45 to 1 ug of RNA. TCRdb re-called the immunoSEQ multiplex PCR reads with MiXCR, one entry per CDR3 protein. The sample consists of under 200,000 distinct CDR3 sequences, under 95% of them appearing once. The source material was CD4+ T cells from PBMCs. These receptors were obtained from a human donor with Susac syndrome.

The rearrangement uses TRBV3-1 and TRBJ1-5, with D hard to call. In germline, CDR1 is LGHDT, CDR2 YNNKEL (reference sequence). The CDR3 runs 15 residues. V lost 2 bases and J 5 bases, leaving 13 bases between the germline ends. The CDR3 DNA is TGTGCCAGCAGCCAATTTTCTGGGTTCGATCAGCCCCAGCATTTT. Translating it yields CASSQFSGFDQPQHF.

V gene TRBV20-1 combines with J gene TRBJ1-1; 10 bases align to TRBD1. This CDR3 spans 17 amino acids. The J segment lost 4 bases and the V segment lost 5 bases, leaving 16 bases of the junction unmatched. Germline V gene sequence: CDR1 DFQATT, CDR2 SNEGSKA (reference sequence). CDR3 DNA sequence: TGCAGTGCTCCAGATGGGGGACAGGGGACTCGGCGCACTGAAGCTTTCTTT. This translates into CSAPDGGQGTRRTEAFF.

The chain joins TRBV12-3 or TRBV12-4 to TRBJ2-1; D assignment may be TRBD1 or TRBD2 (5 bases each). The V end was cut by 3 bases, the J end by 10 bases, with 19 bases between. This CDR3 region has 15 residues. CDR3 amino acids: CASSLGQGVRGEQFF. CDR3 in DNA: TGTGCCAGCAGTTTGGGGCAGGGAGTACGCGGGGAGCAGTTCTTC.

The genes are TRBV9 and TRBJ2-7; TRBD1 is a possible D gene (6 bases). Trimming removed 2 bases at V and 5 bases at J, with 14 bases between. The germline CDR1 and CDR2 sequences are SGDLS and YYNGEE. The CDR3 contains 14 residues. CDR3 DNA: TGTGCCAGCAGCGTCAGGGGTGAGTCGGACGAGCAGTACTTC. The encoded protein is CASSVRGESDEQYF.

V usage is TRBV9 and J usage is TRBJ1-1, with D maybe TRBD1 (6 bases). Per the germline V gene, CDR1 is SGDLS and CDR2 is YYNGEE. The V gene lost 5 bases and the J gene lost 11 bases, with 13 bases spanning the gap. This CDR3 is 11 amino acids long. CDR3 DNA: TGTGCCAGCAGACACACAGGGTGCGCTTTCTTT. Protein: CASRHTGCAFF.

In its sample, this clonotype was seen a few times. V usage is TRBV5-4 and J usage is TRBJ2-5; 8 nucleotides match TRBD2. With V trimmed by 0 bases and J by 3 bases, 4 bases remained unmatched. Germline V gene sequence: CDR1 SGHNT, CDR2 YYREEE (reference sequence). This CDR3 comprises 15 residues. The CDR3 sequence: CASSLEGLGEETQYF. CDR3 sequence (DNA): TGTGCCAGCAGCTTGGAGGGACTAGGAGAAGAGACCCAGTACTTC.

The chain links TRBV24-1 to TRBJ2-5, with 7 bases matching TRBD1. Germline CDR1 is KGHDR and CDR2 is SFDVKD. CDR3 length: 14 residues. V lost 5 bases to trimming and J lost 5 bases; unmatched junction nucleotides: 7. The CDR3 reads CATSATGRTETQYF. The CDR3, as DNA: TGTGCCACCAGTGCGACAGGGCGGACTGAGACCCAGTACTTC.

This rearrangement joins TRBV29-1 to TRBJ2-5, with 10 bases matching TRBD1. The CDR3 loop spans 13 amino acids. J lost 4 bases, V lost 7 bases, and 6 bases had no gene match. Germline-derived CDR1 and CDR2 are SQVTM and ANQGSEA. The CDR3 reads CSAGTGVGETQYF. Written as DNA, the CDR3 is TGCAGCGCCGGGACAGGGGTAGGAGAGACCCAGTACTTC.

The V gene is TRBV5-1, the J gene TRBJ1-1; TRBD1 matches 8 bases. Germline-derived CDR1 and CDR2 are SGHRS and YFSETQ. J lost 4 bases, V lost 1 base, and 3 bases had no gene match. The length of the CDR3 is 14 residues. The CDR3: CASSLQGAVTEAFF. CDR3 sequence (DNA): TGCGCCAGCAGCTTGCAGGGGGCGGTCACTGAAGCTTTCTTT.

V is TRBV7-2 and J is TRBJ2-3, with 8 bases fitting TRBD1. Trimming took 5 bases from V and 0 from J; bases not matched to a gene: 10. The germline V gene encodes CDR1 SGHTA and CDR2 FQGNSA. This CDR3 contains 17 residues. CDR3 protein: CASSRQGLGWSTDTQYF. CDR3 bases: TGTGCCAGCAGCCGACAGGGGTTGGGGTGGAGCACAGATACGCAGTATTTT.

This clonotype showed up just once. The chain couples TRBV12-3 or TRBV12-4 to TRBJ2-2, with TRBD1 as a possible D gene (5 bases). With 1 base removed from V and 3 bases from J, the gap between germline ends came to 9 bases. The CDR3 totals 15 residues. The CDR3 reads CASSLVQGDTGELFF. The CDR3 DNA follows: TGTGCCAGCAGTTTAGTCCAGGGCGACACCGGGGAGCTGTTTTTT.

The CDR3 region has the DNA TGCGCCAGCAGCCAAGATAACCCCCCGGGCGTCGGTCAGCCCCAGCATTTT. Amino acid sequence: CASSQDNPPGVGQPQHF. This chain joins TRBV4-3 and TRBJ1-5; D gene ambiguous. Trimming shortened V by 0 bases and J by 6 bases, and 18 bases separated the two germline ends. The length of the CDR3 is 17 residues. Germline V gives CDR1 LGHNA, CDR2 YSLEER.

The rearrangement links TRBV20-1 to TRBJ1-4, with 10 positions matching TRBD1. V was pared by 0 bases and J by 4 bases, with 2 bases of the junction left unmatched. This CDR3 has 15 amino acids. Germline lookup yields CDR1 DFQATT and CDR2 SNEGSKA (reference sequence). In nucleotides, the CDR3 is TGCAGTGCTAGAGATGGACAGGGGGATAATGAAAAACTGTTTTTT. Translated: CSARDGQGDNEKLFF.

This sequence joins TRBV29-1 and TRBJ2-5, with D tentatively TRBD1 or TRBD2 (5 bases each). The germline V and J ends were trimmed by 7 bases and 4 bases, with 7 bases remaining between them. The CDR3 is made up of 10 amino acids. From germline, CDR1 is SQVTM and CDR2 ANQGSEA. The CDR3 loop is CSAGGETQYF. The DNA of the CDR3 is TGCAGCGCTGGGGGAGAGACCCAGTACTTC.

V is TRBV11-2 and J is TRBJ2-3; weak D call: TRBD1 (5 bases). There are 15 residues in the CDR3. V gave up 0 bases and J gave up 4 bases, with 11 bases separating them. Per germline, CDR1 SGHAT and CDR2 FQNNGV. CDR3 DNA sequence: TGTGCCAGCAGCTTAGACGGTTTAGGGGCAGATACGCAGTATTTT. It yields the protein CASSLDGLGADTQYF.

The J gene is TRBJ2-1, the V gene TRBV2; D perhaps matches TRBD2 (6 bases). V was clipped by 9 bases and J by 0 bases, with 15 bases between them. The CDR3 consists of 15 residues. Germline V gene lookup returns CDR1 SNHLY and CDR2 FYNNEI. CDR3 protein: CARQLRGSSYNEQFF. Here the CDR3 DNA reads TGTGCCAGACAACTCCGGGGGAGCTCCTACAATGAGCAGTTCTTC.

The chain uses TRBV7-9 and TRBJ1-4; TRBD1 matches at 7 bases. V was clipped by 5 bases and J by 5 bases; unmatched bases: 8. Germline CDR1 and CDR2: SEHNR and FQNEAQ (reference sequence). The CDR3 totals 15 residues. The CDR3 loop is CASSTWTGLNEKLFF. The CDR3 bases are TGTGCCAGCAGCACTTGGACAGGTCTGAATGAAAAACTGTTTTTT.